The 22 T cell receptor beta chains below come from one sample, sequenced in a study of blood T cells in healthy people across ages. Then a second PCR, running about 7 to 11 cycles, was carried out with a sample-barcoded 5' primer and a J-beta primer mix. TCRdb reprocessed the 5' RACE reads via MiXCR and lists one record per CDR3 protein. Of 800,000 to 1,000,000 distinct CDR3 sequences listed, about 48% are singletons. Source material: blood. The receptors come from a man aged 30-40 years in good health.

This clonotype appeared a few times. CDR3 in amino acids: CSARKLARNPETQYF. CDR3 DNA: TGCAGTGCTAGAAAGCTAGCGCGGAATCCGGAGACCCAGTACTTC. The chain joins TRBV20-1 to TRBJ2-5; perhaps TRBD2 as D (6 bases). The CDR3 is made up of 15 amino acids. The germline V gene has CDR1 DFQATT and CDR2 SNEGSKA (reference sequence). Trimming stripped 2 bases from V and 5 bases from J, with 18 bases between.

J is TRBJ2-5 and V is TRBV20-1; a possible D gene is TRBD2 (7 bases). TRBJ2-7 matches the DNA end more closely, so the J call is doubtful. This CDR3 is built from 12 residues. Per the germline V gene, CDR1 is DFQATT and CDR2 is SNEGSKA (reference sequence). In DNA, the CDR3 is TGCAGTGCATCTAGGGGGGGGTACGAGCAGTACTTC. This sequence encodes CSASRGGYEQYF.

Comment on this clonotype: One end of the junction does not line up with germline, which may come from a read error. The gene calls are TRBV28 and TRBJ2-5, with a tentative D call TRBD1 (6 bases). The CDR3 is made up of 16 amino acids. The germline gives CDR1 MDHEN, CDR2 SYDVKM. The CDR3 loop is CASSLFEWTAQETQYF. The DNA of the CDR3 is TGTGCCAGCAGCTTATTTGAATGGACAGCACAAGAGACCCAGTACTTC.

The chain has TRBV7-9 and TRBJ2-1; D may be TRBD1 (6 bases). Trimming removed 3 bases from V and 0 bases from J, with 12 bases in between. The CDR3 sequence is 16 residues long. Germline CDR1 and CDR2: SEHNR and FQNEAQ (reference sequence). The CDR3 coding sequence is TGTGCCAGCAGCTTCCCAGGGGACACCTCCTACAATGAGCAGTTCTTC. It translates to CASSFPGDTSYNEQFF.

This clonotype is a singleton in its sample. The V and J genes are TRBV4-1 and TRBJ1-3; tentatively, D is TRBD1 (5 bases). Per germline, CDR1 MGHRA and CDR2 YSYEKL. The CDR3 sequence is 13 residues long. Trimming stripped 4 bases from V and 6 bases from J, with 10 bases between. The CDR3 DNA sequence: TGCGCCAGCAGCCTCTTGACAGCAAACACCATATATTTT. Amino acid sequence: CASSLLTANTIYF.

This clonotype was recorded a few times. The chain carries TRBV7-2 and TRBJ1-6; no firm D call. Per germline, CDR1 SGHTA and CDR2 FQGNSA. V lost 1 base to trimming and J lost 2 bases, with 3 bases between them. The CDR3 is 14 amino acids. The CDR3 protein is CASSLDPYNSPLHF. The CDR3 nucleotides read TGTGCCAGCAGCTTAGACCCCTATAATTCACCCCTCCACTTT.

This clonotype has a handful of counts. The rearrangement joins TRBV29-1 to TRBJ2-7, with D perhaps matching TRBD1 or TRBD2 (5 bases each). Trimming cost V 2 bases and J 4 bases, with 18 bases left between them. Germline CDR1 reads SQVTM; CDR2 reads ANQGSEA. The CDR3 consists of 15 residues. The CDR3 reads CSVERGRGQAYEQYF. CDR3 in DNA: TGCAGCGTTGAAAGGGGTCGGGGCCAAGCTTACGAGCAGTACTTC.

The V call is TRBV3-1, the J call TRBJ2-5, with 8 positions matching TRBD1. The end of the DNA fits TRBJ2-7 better, so the J call may be wrong. The CDR3 extends over 15 amino acids. Germline V gene sequence: CDR1 LGHDT, CDR2 YNNKEL (reference sequence). The CDR3 DNA is TGTGCCAGCAGCCTGGGGTGGACAGGGTCCTACGAGCAGTACTTC. Amino acids: CASSLGWTGSYEQYF.

This chain's CDR3 is CASRERTGGGVEQFF. The CDR3, as DNA: TGTGCCAGCAGAGAAAGGACAGGGGGCGGCGTTGAGCAGTTCTTC. The V gene is TRBV6-5, the J gene TRBJ2-1; TRBD1 matches at 11 bases. With V trimmed by 6 bases and J by 9 bases, 10 bases remained unmatched. This CDR3 is 15 amino acids long. Germline-derived CDR1 and CDR2 are MNHEY and SVGAGI.

The rearrangement joins TRBV4-1 to TRBJ1-6; possible D gene TRBD1, 5 bases. The length of the CDR3 is 16 residues. Germline V gene data show CDR1 as MGHRA and CDR2 as YSYEKL. Trimming took 1 base from V and 2 from J, leaving 9 bases between them. The CDR3 DNA reads TGCGCCAGCAGCCAAGTCCCAGGGACCTATAATTCACCCCTCCACTTT. Its translation is CASSQVPGTYNSPLHF.

The CDR3 coding sequence is TGTGCCAGCAGTTTTCGCGGCACCTACGAGCAGTACTTC. Encoded protein: CASSFRGTYEQYF. The chain carries TRBV12-3 or TRBV12-4 and TRBJ2-7; D uncertain. The CDR3 sequence is 13 residues long. The ends were cut back, 3 bases at V and 2 bases at J, with 8 bases in the middle.

This clonotype was found a few times. The chain couples TRBV21-1 to TRBJ2-7. The DNA end favors TRBJ2-5, so the J call may be wrong. TRBV21-1 is marked as a pseudogene. The CDR3 has 12 amino acids. CDR3 sequence (DNA): TGTGCCAGCAGCAAGACCGGAGAGACCCAGTACTTC. It yields the protein CASSKTGETQYF.

The chain joins TRBV20-1 to TRBJ2-1; D ambiguous. V was clipped by 5 bases and J by 7 bases, with 12 bases between them. CDR3 length: 12 residues. CDR1 and CDR2 (germline): DFQATT, SNEGSKA (reference sequence). CDR3 loop: CSALSAGNEQFF. In nucleotides, the CDR3 is TGCAGTGCTTTGTCAGCTGGGAATGAGCAGTTCTTC.

There are many counts of this clonotype. The chain recombines TRBV7-9 with TRBJ2-7; D is uncertain. V was trimmed by 6 bases and J by 2 bases, leaving 11 bases between them. The CDR3 sequence is 13 residues long. Germline CDR1 and CDR2: SEHNR and FQNEAQ (reference sequence). The CDR3 here is CASSSGRAYEQYF. In nucleotides, the CDR3 is TGTGCCAGCAGTTCCGGACGGGCCTACGAGCAGTACTTC.

This clonotype was observed a few times. The junction departs from germline at one end; a sequencing error may be responsible. The chain uses TRBV18 and TRBJ2-7; D is perhaps TRBD1 (5 bases). The CDR3 sequence is 12 residues long. In germline, CDR1 is KGHSH, CDR2 LQKENI. Here the CDR3 DNA reads TGTGCCACCTCAGGGTCCTCGTACGAGCAGTACTTC. It is translated as CATSGSSYEQYF.

The chain joins TRBV28 to TRBJ2-4; D possibly uses TRBD1 or TRBD2 (5 bases each). The DNA matches TRBJ2-7 better at its end, which makes the J call doubtful. Germline V gives CDR1 MDHEN, CDR2 SYDVKM. CDR3 length: 15 amino acids. This CDR3 is CASSLPQGSGYEQYF. The CDR3 nucleotides are TGTGCCAGCAGTTTACCCCAGGGAAGCGGCTACGAGCAGTACTTC.

The V gene is TRBV10-3, the J gene TRBJ2-4; tentative D call: TRBD1 (6 bases). The germline CDR1 and CDR2 sequences are ENHRY and SYGVKD. The CDR3 is made up of 13 amino acids. Trimming removed 2 bases at V and 4 bases at J, with 6 bases between. In DNA form, the CDR3 reads TGTGCCATCAGTGAGCAGGGGAAAAACATTCAGTACTTC. This gives the protein CAISEQGKNIQYF.

The chain uses TRBV28 and TRBJ1-1; 8 nucleotides align to TRBD1. This CDR3 has 13 amino acids. Trimming at V came to 5 bases and at J to 7 bases, leaving 6 bases not matched to a gene. Germline V CDR1 and CDR2: MDHEN, SYDVKM. The CDR3 DNA follows: TGTGCCAGCAGTCAGACAGGGGTCGGTGAAGCTTTCTTT. Its translation is CASSQTGVGEAFF.

The genes are TRBV6-1 and TRBJ2-7; D is possibly TRBD1 (5 bases). V was cut by 1 base and J by 2 bases, with 9 bases left in between. Germline lookup yields CDR1 MNHNS and CDR2 SASEGT. The CDR3 runs 14 residues. CDR3 region: CASSEVTGTYEQYF. As DNA, the CDR3 is TGTGCCAGCAGTGAAGTAACAGGCACCTACGAGCAGTACTTC.

This clonotype has just a few counts. The chain recombines TRBV10-3 with TRBJ2-3; D is possibly TRBD2 (6 bases). Trimming removed 9 bases at V and 8 bases at J, with 15 bases between. The CDR3 loop spans 12 amino acids. Germline values: CDR1 ENHRY, CDR2 SYGVKD. The CDR3 DNA reads as TGTGCCATTGGGGGGACTGTGGGTACGCAGTATTTT. This translates into CAIGGTVGTQYF.

The V and J genes are TRBV30 and TRBJ2-1; 10 bases are shared with TRBD1. Germline CDR1 reads GTSNPN; CDR2 reads SVGIG (reference sequence). Trimming at V came to 2 bases and at J to 2 bases, leaving 3 bases not matched to a gene. The CDR3 consists of 15 residues. CDR3 in DNA: TGTGCCTGGAGTTGGGACAGGGGAACCTACAATGAGCAGTTCTTC. Translated, it gives CAWSWDRGTYNEQFF.

This clonotype appeared many times. V and J are TRBV5-6 and TRBJ2-7, with 8 bases matching TRBD1. The CDR3 runs to 12 residues. J was trimmed by 4 bases and V by 4 bases; bases with no gene match: 1. Per the germline V gene, CDR1 is SGHDT and CDR2 is YYEEEE. The CDR3 spells CASSGDRYEQYF. The CDR3 DNA reads TGTGCCAGCAGCGGGGACAGGTACGAGCAGTACTTC. Full variable domain (missing parts from reference TRBV5-6 and TRBJ2-7): DAGVTQSPTHLIKTRGQQVTLRCSPKSGHDTVSWYQQALGQGPQFIFQYYEEEERQRGNFPDRFSGHQFPNYSSELNVNALLLGDSALYLCASSGDRYEQYFGPGTRLTVT.